The present entry profiles one T cell receptor beta chain with its context. This clone was counted only a few times. Its antigen remains undetermined. The sample holds no much larger clone one base away, and base qualities are not on file. Each PCR received spiked-in synthetic TCR analog templates so that absolute template abundance could be estimated from read counts. Using the immunoSEQ assay, TCRbeta CDR3 regions were amplified from genomic DNA with bias-controlled V and J gene primers. Rearranged TCRbeta segments were sequenced at approximately 20X coverage. Turning to the authors' computational methods: Sequencing errors were corrected by clustering, and CDR3s were annotated against IMGT so that V, D and J genes could be assigned. Downstream analyses used only productive TCRbeta rearrangements, leaving out any out-of-frame or stop-codon sequences. Clonality was computed as one minus Shannon entropy normalized by the log of the number of unique productive sequences. Clones differing between time points or between blood and tumor were identified using Fisher's exact test with Benjamini-Hochberg correction, with an adjusted p below 0.01 applied as the threshold. In TCRdb, the immuneACCESS table is reduced to in-frame sequences with V and J assigned. These tables do not hold every clone; where another copy was compared, an unresolved V gene accounts for under half, and the others remain unexplained. The DNA gave D and trimming, while V, J and clone size come from that table. This sample is represented by 70,000 to 90,000 clones; over 75% of them were singletons. Around 15% of the sample belongs to the ten largest clones.

This sample was taken from a study of PD-L1 blockade in urothelial cancer (dated by TCRdb to between 2016 and 2019). Broadly, across the study: Therapy was started around 2014 for all patients, and atezolizumab 1,200 mg was administered intravenously every 3 weeks. About nine tenths of the roughly 29 patients were identified as males with urothelial cancer of bladder origin, and a prior smoking history was reported by 18 of 29 patients. Patients had an ECOG performance status of 0 or 1 and had received between 0 and 3 prior chemotherapy regimens. Blood samples were analyzed 3 weeks after the start of treatment (second dose) and 6 weeks after the start of treatment. Blood samples gave a median of approximately 150,000 T cells and 82,636 unique TCRs, with a median clonality of roughly 0.081. An exploratory multi-omic analysis was conducted of the somatic, immune and clinical correlates of response to PD-L1 blockade with atezolizumab in urothelial cancer. Pretreatment tumor samples and matched peripheral blood, collected serially before and after atezolizumab treatment, underwent TCR sequencing. Progression-free survival longer than 6 months counted as durable clinical benefit, and TCR features were additionally tested against both progression-free and overall survival. Whole exome sequencing and RNA sequencing of pretreatment tumors were performed alongside TCR sequencing in the same patients. Nine patients reached durable clinical benefit, while 20 patients did not. Under 30 patients had pretreatment blood TCR-seq, about 24 had at least one posttreatment blood collection, and about 24 had tumor TCR-seq. Results and caveats for the whole study, not just this receptor: Improved progression-free and overall survival was found to be associated with pretreatment peripheral blood TCR clonality below the median. Among patients with durable benefit, tumor-associated TCR clones showed greater expansion in peripheral blood 3 weeks after treatment started (n ≈ 21, p = 0.022). Small sample size (n ≈ 30) and many exploratory analyses mean the results are intended to be hypothesis-generating.

Sample time point, as interpreted from the label and publication: pretreatment peripheral blood. The cohort included 25 to 30 patients with locally advanced or metastatic urothelial carcinoma who were treated at Memorial Sloan Kettering on a trial protocol. Peripheral blood mononuclear cells were collected from each patient pretreatment and during treatment, giving between 1 and 8 total time points per patient. The Qiagen DNeasy Blood extraction kit was used to purify genomic DNA from total PBMCs and tumor samples. PBMCs were collected pretreatment and during treatment and were isolated and stored as previously described. Trimming leaves V shorter by 5 bases and J shorter by 8 bases, with the junction holding 9 bases beyond the gene matches. CDR1 SGHRS and CDR2 YFSETQ were looked up in the germline V gene. The CDR3 measures 14 amino acids from cysteine to phenylalanine. Of all the DNA, just the CDR3 is kept, 42 bases in frame from base 1.

Specimen: PBMCs, collected around atezolizumab (anti-PD-L1) treatment. The V and J genes are TRBV5-1 and TRBJ2-2, with 7 bases matching TRBD1. The sequence was obtained from a man in his sixties with urothelial cancer. CDR3 region: CASSRQGISGELFF. In nucleotides, the sequence is TGCGCCAGCAGTCGACAGGGAATTTCGGGGGAGCTGTTTTTT.